What follows are 18 T cell receptor beta chains derived from one specimen sequenced in a study of blood T cells in healthy people across ages. A second about 7 to 12 cycle PCR used barcoded and J-beta primers. MiXCR, run by TCRdb on the 5' RACE reads, gives a single entry per CDR3 protein. The sample shows hundreds of thousands of distinct CDR3 sequences, 32% of them seen only once. The sequencing sample was made of blood. These receptors were taken from a woman aged 80 or older in good health.

This clonotype has ten or more counts. CDR3 in amino acids: CASRPPGQGQETQYF. The CDR3 DNA is TGTGCCAGCCGCCCCCCGGGACAGGGTCAAGAGACCCAGTACTTC. The chain is built from TRBV25-1 and TRBJ2-5; 9 nucleotides align to TRBD1. CDR3 length equals 15 residues. V dropped 8 bases and J dropped 2; count of bases not matched to a gene: 9. The germline V gene encodes CDR1 MGHDK and CDR2 SYGVNS.

This clonotype came up many times. The chain combines TRBV6-1 with TRBJ2-6; D unresolved. Trimming removed 4 bases from V and 4 bases from J, with 11 bases in between. From germline, CDR1 is MNHNS and CDR2 SASEGT. The length of the CDR3 is 15 residues. CDR3 sequence (DNA): TGTGCCAGCAGTGTGGCACAGTCCGGGGCCAACGTCCTGACTTTC. Protein: CASSVAQSGANVLTF.

The gene calls are TRBV30 and TRBJ1-1; D may be TRBD1 (5 bases). The CDR3 consists of 13 residues. The germline V gene has CDR1 GTSNPN and CDR2 SVGIG (reference sequence). V lost 7 bases and J lost 3, with 15 bases in between. The CDR3 nucleotides are TGTGCCTACCGGTGGGCCAGGGACACTGAAGCTTTCTTT. Translating it yields CAYRWARDTEAFF.

V is TRBV5-1 and J is TRBJ1-4; 7 bases match TRBD1. The CDR3 consists of 17 residues. V shed 0 bases, J shed 8 bases, and the junction held 13 bases outside the gene matches. Germline CDR1 reads SGHRS; CDR2 reads YFSETQ. The CDR3 sequence is CASSLARGDPWFEKLFF. Here the CDR3 DNA reads TGCGCCAGCAGCTTGGCCAGGGGGGACCCATGGTTCGAAAAACTGTTTTTT.

This clonotype was counted ten times or more. The chain has TRBV18 and TRBJ2-7; TRBD1 might be the D (5 bases). The CDR3 length is 14 residues. The germline V gene encodes CDR1 KGHSH and CDR2 LQKENI. V was trimmed by 0 bases and J by 5 bases, leaving 11 bases between them. CDR3: CASSPPKGLNEQYF. Written as DNA, the CDR3 is TGTGCCAGCTCACCACCCAAGGGGCTAAACGAGCAGTACTTC.

At least ten counts were recorded for this clonotype. The rearrangement links TRBV20-1 to TRBJ2-7; 7 nucleotides match TRBD1. Losses at the gene ends were 5 bases for V and 5 bases for J; bases not matched to a gene: 9. The CDR3 covers 13 residues. Germline CDR1 and CDR2: DFQATT and SNEGSKA (reference sequence). CDR3 DNA sequence: TGCAGTGCTCCGGAAGACAGGGACCACGAGCAGTACTTC. It is translated as CSAPEDRDHEQYF.

Concerning this clonotype itself: The junction departs from germline at one end; a sequencing error may be responsible. This chain links TRBV6-1 with TRBJ2-3, with 8 nucleotides matching TRBD2. The germline CDR1 and CDR2 sequences are MNHNS and SASEGT. The CDR3 is 15 amino acids. CDR3 residues: CAGSQAGVSTDTQYF. The DNA for the CDR3 is TGTGCCGGCAGTCAAGCGGGGGTTAGCACAGATACGCAGTATTTT.

The rearrangement joins TRBV30 to TRBJ2-5; 9 bases align to TRBD2. The CDR3 totals 14 residues. Germline assignment: CDR1 GTSNPN and CDR2 SVGIG (reference sequence). V lost 3 bases, J lost 5 bases, and 7 bases stayed unmatched. This chain's CDR3 is CAWSRSGRGETQYF. DNA of the CDR3: TGTGCCTGGAGCCGTAGCGGGAGAGGCGAGACCCAGTACTTC.

In the case of this clonotype: A much larger clone sits a single nucleotide away, making a read error possible. The chain carries TRBV28 and TRBJ2-1; D is uncertain. Trimming removed 3 bases from V and 10 bases from J, with 13 bases in between. The CDR3 covers 13 residues. Germline loops: CDR1 MDHEN, CDR2 SYDVKM. As DNA, the CDR3 is TGTGCCAGCAGTTTTGTCCGGGTGGGGGAGCAGTTCTTC. Its translation: CASSFVRVGEQFF.

In this sample, this clonotype turned up many times. The J gene is TRBJ2-7, the V gene TRBV3-1; 9 nucleotides line up with TRBD2. CDR1 LGHDT and CDR2 YNNKEL come from the germline V gene (reference sequence). J gave up 7 bases and V 1 base, and 11 bases lay outside the gene matches. CDR3 size: 16 residues. CDR3 sequence (DNA): TGTGCCAGCAGCCAAGGACTAGCGGCTTCCTCGGGGGAGCAGTACTTC. Translated: CASSQGLAASSGEQYF.

In its sample, this clonotype was seen many times. The V call is TRBV5-6, the J call TRBJ2-7; D gene uncertain. The CDR3 loop spans 13 amino acids. Germline V gene data show CDR1 as SGHDT and CDR2 as YYEEEE. The V end lost 3 bases, the J end lost 6 bases, and 13 bases lay between the germline ends. The CDR3 sequence is CASSSPRVFEQYF. The CDR3, as DNA: TGTGCCAGCAGCTCGCCCAGAGTCTTCGAGCAGTACTTC.

V is TRBV6-2 or TRBV6-3 and J is TRBJ2-7, with D unresolved. The CDR3 length is 11 residues. V lost 5 bases and J 12 bases, leaving 14 bases between the germline ends. In germline, CDR1 is MNHEY, CDR2 SVGEGT. The CDR3 DNA sequence: TGTGCCAGCAGTCCCGGACCCACCCTGTACTTC. Translated: CASSPGPTLYF.

The sample holds many counts of this clonotype. CDR3 sequence: CASSRDSFSYEQYF. The DNA of the CDR3 is TGTGCCAGCAGCAGGGACAGTTTCTCCTACGAGCAGTACTTC. The V gene is TRBV5-4, the J gene TRBJ2-7; 7 nucleotides align to TRBD1. CDR1 is SGHNT, CDR2 YYREEE, per germline (reference sequence). CDR3 length: 14 residues. Trimming cost V 4 bases and J 0 bases; bases outside gene matches: 4.

This clonotype was observed at least ten times. This chain uses TRBV7-3 with TRBJ2-5; D is perhaps TRBD2 (5 bases). Trimming removed 6 bases from V and 8 bases from J, with 16 bases in between. CDR3 size: 13 residues. Germline V gene lookup returns CDR1 SGHTA and CDR2 FQGTGA. The CDR3 spells CASRKDSAGTQYF. The CDR3 DNA is TGTGCCAGCAGGAAGGACTCGGCAGGAACCCAGTACTTC.

This clonotype was detected once. This sequence joins TRBV20-1 and TRBJ1-5; no reliable D call. Germline CDR1 reads DFQATT; CDR2 reads SNEGSKA (reference sequence). Trimming left V 5 bases short and J 2 bases short, with 7 bases between. This CDR3 is built from 12 residues. The CDR3 bases are TGCAGTGCTGTTAAGGGCAATCAGCCCCAGCATTTT. Its protein product is CSAVKGNQPQHF.

Turning to this clonotype: This sequence may be a read error, since a much larger clone differs from it by one base. The V gene is TRBV6-1, the J gene TRBJ1-5, with D perhaps matching TRBD1 (6 bases). Germline values: CDR1 MNHNS, CDR2 SASEGT. The CDR3 totals 16 residues. V was cut by 6 bases and J by 5 bases, with 20 bases left in between. In DNA form, the CDR3 reads TGTGCCAGCAGCCCGCCCGTGGTAGGGGGGGATCAGCCCCAGCATTTT. It encodes CASSPPVVGGDQPQHF.

As regards this clonotype: A much larger clonotype is one base distant, so this may be a read error. The chain has TRBV6-1 and TRBJ2-5; D is uncertain. Germline V gives CDR1 MNHNS, CDR2 SASEGT. This CDR3 is built from 15 residues. The CDR3 nucleotides read TGTGCCAACAGTGAAGGGTCCCGATACCAAGAGACCCAGTACTTC. Translating gives CANSEGSRYQETQYF.

This clonotype was counted at least ten times. The CDR3 DNA is TGTGCCAGCAGTATGGATTCAGTGGGGCGGGGGACCCAGTACTTC. Its protein is CASSMDSVGRGTQYF. J is TRBJ2-5 and V is TRBV12-3 or TRBV12-4, with a possible D match to TRBD2 (6 bases). The V gene lost 5 bases and the J gene lost 7 bases, with 20 bases spanning the gap. The CDR3 is 15 residues long.